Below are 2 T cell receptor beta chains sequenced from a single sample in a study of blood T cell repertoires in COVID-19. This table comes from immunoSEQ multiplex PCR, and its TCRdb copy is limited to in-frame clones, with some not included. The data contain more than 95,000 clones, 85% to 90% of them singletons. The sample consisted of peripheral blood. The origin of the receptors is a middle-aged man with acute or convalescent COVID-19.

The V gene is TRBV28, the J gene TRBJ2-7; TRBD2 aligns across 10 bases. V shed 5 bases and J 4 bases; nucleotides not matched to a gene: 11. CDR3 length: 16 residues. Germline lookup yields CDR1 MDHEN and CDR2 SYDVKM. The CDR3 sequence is CASSQSGRARHYEQYF. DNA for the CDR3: TGTGCCAGCAGTCAAAGCGGGAGGGCCCGCCATTACGAGCAGTACTTC. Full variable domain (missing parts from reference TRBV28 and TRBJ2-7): DVKVTQSSRYLVKRTGEKVFLECVQDMDHENMFWYRQDPGLGLRLIYFSYDVKMKEKGDIPEGYSVSREKKERFSLILESASTNQTSMYLCASSQSGRARHYEQYFGPGTRLTVT.

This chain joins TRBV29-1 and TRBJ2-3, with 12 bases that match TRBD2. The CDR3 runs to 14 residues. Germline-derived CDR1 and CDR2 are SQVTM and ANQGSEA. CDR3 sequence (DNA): TGCAACGCTAGCGGGAGGGGCTTGACAGATACGCAGTATTTT. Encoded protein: CNASGRGLTDTQYF.